These 8 T cell receptor delta chains originate from one sample sequenced in a study of gamma-delta T cells after stem cell transplantation. TCRdb called clones from the RT-PCR reads again using CATT. The table has 2,000 to 2,500 delta-chain clones, around a third seen once; the top ten hold 30% to 45%. Sequencing input: gamma-delta T cells. The receptors were sampled from a human donor. It is not recorded whose cells these are; they may come from a transplant donor.

The CDR3 reads CACDSLGTLYTDKLIF. In nucleotides, the CDR3 is TGTGCCTGTGACTCACTGGGGACCCTGTACACCGATAAACTCATCTTT. The chain combines TRDV2 with TRDJ1; 7 bases are shared with TRDD3. Trimming removed 3 bases from V and 0 bases from J; junction bases left unmatched: 9. CDR3 length equals 16 residues. Germline values: CDR1 GEAIGNYY, CDR2 EKD.

A note on this clone: The protein held in TCRdb is that of a much larger clone and does not match this DNA's translation at residue 3, likely because of a read error; the protein shown is translated from the DNA. This sequence joins TRDV2 and TRDJ1; D is perhaps TRDD3 (5 bases). Germline CDR1 GEAIGNYY, CDR2 EKD. CDR3 size: 15 residues. CDR3 sequence: CARDTLVGSTDKLIF. In nucleotides, the CDR3 is TGTGCCCGTGACACCCTGGTGGGGAGCACCGATAAACTCATCTTT.

This clone was detected a few times. This chain joins TRDV1 and TRDJ1, with 8 bases matching TRDD3. After removal of 6 bases from V and 4 bases from J, the junction contained 7 bases not matched to a gene. The CDR3 is 14 amino acids. Germline CDR1 and CDR2: TSWWSYY and QGS. The CDR3 DNA reads as TGTGCTCTTGGACCGGGGATACCCCTCGATAAACTCATCTTT. It is translated as CALGPGIPLDKLIF.

About this clone itself: It is likely a read error: a sequence one base away is far more abundant. The identical CDR3 is also encoded by other nucleotide sequences in the sample. The chain joins TRDV2 to TRDJ1; 7 bases map to TRDD3. Trimming removed 0 bases from V and 2 bases from J; junction bases left unmatched: 17. The CDR3 has 19 amino acids. Looked up from germline, CDR1 is GEAIGNYY and CDR2 is EKD. CDR3 sequence: CACDTVGGGPQAYTDKLIF. The CDR3 DNA reads TGTGCCTGTGACACCGTGGGTGGGGGACCTCAGGCGTATACCGATAAACTCATCTTT.

The CDR3 DNA follows: TGTGCCTGTGACCCGCTATCTGGGGGATACACCAACGACACCGATAAACTCATCTTT. Its translation: CACDPLSGGYTNDTDKLIF. The J gene is TRDJ1, the V gene TRDV2; TRDD3 matches at 11 bases. V dropped 3 bases and J dropped 0; count of bases not matched to a gene: 14. Germline lookup yields CDR1 GEAIGNYY and CDR2 EKD. The CDR3 runs 19 residues.

There are a few counts of this clone. A far larger clone is off by one base, so a read error is likely. The sample carries other DNA sequences with the same CDR3. The chain carries TRDV2 and TRDJ1, with D perhaps TRDD2 (8 bases). Trimming shortened V by 1 base and J by 0 bases, and 32 bases separated the two germline ends. CDR1 and CDR2 (germline): GEAIGNYY, EKD. The CDR3 spans 22 residues. The CDR3 loop reads CACDTLPTGPGGPPTDTDKLIF. The CDR3 DNA reads as TGTGCCTGTGACACTCTTCCTACGGGGCCTGGGGGGCCCCCGACCGACACCGATAAACTCATCTTT.

With regard to this clone: The TCRdb record carries a much larger clone's protein, which differs from this DNA's translation at residue 13; a read error is the likely cause, and the protein listed here is the DNA translation. The chain employs TRDV2 and TRDJ1, with TRDD3 identical over 7 bases. CDR1 is GEAIGNYY, CDR2 EKD, per germline. This CDR3 contains 15 residues. The CDR3 coding sequence is TGTGCCTGTGACACCTGGGGGACCCAGGACGATAAACCCATCTTT. Its translation is CACDTWGTQDDKPIF.

As for this clone: A read error is likely here: a far larger clone is one base away. Other DNA sequences within the sample encode an identical CDR3. The chain is built from TRDV2 and TRDJ1, with 8 nucleotides matching TRDD3. V lost 7 bases to trimming and J lost 0 bases; unmatched junction nucleotides: 9. The CDR3 is 15 amino acids. Germline lookup yields CDR1 GEAIGNYY and CDR2 EKD. Here the CDR3 reads CACDLLGVNTDKLIF. CDR3 in DNA: TGTGCCTGCGACCTACTGGGGGTTAACACCGATAAACTCATCTTT.